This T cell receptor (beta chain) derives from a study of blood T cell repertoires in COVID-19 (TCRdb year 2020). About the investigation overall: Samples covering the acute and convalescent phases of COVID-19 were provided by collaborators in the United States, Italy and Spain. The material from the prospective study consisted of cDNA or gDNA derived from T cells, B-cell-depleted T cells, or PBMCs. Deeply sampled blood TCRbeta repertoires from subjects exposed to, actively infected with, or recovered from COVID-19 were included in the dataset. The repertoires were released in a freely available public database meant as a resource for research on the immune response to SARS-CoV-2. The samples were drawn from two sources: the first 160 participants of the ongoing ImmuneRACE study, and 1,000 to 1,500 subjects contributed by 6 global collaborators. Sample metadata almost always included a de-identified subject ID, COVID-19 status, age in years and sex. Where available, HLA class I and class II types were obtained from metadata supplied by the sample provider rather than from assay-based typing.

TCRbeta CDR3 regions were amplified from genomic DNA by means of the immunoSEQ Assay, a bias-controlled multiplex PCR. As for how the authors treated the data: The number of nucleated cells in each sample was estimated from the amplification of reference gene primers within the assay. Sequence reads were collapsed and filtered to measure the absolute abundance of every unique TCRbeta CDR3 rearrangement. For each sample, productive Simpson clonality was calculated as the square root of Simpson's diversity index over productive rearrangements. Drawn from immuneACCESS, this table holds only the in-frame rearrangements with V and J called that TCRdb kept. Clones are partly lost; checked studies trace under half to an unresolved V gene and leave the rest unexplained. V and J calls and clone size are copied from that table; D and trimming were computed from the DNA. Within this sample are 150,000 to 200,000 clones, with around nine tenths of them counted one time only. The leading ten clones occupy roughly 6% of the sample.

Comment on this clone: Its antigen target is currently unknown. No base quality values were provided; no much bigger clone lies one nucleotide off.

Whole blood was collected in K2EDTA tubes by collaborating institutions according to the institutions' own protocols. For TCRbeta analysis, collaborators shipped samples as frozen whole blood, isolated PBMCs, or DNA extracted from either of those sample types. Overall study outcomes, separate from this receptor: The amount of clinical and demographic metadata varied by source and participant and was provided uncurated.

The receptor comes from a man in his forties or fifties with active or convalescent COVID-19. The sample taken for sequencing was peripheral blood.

This receptor has the CDR3 CASSDRQGGSTGELFF. In nucleotide form, the sequence is TGTGCCAGCAGTGACAGACAGGGGGGTAGCACCGGGGAGCTGTTTTTT. The chain couples TRBV2 to TRBJ2-2, with 9 middle bases fitting TRBD1. Reading the germline V gene gives CDR1 SNHLY and CDR2 FYNNEI. Measured from the cysteine to the phenylalanine, the CDR3 is 16 residues long. Of all the DNA, just the CDR3 is kept, 48 bases in frame from base 1. Trimming takes 3 bases off V and 4 bases off J; junction bases not matched to a gene: 6.